The sequence of this T cell receptor (beta chain) was determined in a study of Ad26.COV2.S vaccination and SARS-CoV-2 variants. Overall study findings and caveats: Greater spike-specific TCR breadth was seen in vaccine recipients than in placebo recipients.

Per germline, CDR1 SGHRS and CDR2 YFSETQ. The V end lost 4 bases, the J end lost 1 base, and 5 bases lay between the germline ends. The CDR3 is 12 residues long. Stated treatment: roughly 19 received Ad26.COV2.S at low or high dose, single or two shots; five or six received placebo; per-sample allocation not given. Sampling took place 63 days after the first vaccine or placebo injection. To note about this clone: Its specificity is unknown.

This table comes from immunoSEQ multiplex PCR, and its TCRdb copy is limited to in-frame clones, with some not included. This sample has hundreds of thousands of clones; more than 70% occur once, and the top ten carry approximately 1.5%. The rearrangement joins TRBV5-1 to TRBJ1-1; no clear D. The TCR originated in a person aged 18-65 years who received the Ad26.COV2.S COVID-19 vaccine or a placebo. Sample: peripheral blood, taken in a trial of Ad26.COV2.S vaccine versus placebo. CDR3 DNA sequence: TGCGCCAGCAGCAGGTCGAACACTGAAGCTTTCTTT. It translates to CASSRSNTEAFF.